The 26 T cell receptor beta chains below were found in one sample sequenced in a study of T-cell reconstitution after alpha-beta-depleted transplantation in children. TCRbeta library preparation incorporated unique molecular identifiers. TCRdb re-called the PCR reads through MiXCR, storing one row per CDR3 protein. The data show some 440,000 distinct CDR3 sequences, about a sixth seen once. The sequencing here drew on PBMCs, mostly from graft donor cells, taken 360 days after TCRalphabeta/CD19-depleted stem cell transplant. The receptor set was obtained from a boy younger than two who had a stem cell transplant for Wiskott-Aldrich syndrome, so the T cells may come from the graft donor.

This clonotype has more than one count but fewer than ten. The chain uses TRBV20-1 and TRBJ2-1; D is ambiguous. The germline gives CDR1 DFQATT, CDR2 SNEGSKA (reference sequence). Trimming removed 5 bases from V and 0 bases from J, with 11 bases in between. This CDR3 spans 14 amino acids. The CDR3 coding sequence is TGCAGTGCTCCCAAGAGTAGCTCCTACAATGAGCAGTTCTTC. Its protein product is CSAPKSSSYNEQFF.

This clonotype occurred a few times. The chain uses TRBV6-2 or TRBV6-3 and TRBJ2-7, with a tentative D call TRBD2 (6 bases). The V end lost 3 bases, the J end lost 5 bases, and 11 bases lay between the germline ends. CDR1 is MNHEY, CDR2 SVGEGT, per germline. This CDR3 is 13 amino acids long. The CDR3 loop is CASSYWERDEQYF. CDR3 nucleotide sequence: TGTGCCAGCAGTTATTGGGAGCGGGACGAGCAGTACTTC.

This clonotype was observed a few times. The CDR3 DNA sequence: TGCGCCAGCAGCCAAGATCAGACAGGGGGCGAGAGCGGGGAGCTGTTTTTT. It codes for CASSQDQTGGESGELFF. The V and J genes are TRBV4-1 and TRBJ2-2; TRBD1 matches 10 bases. Trimming at V came to 0 bases and at J to 7 bases, leaving 8 bases not matched to a gene. Germline V CDR1 and CDR2: MGHRA, YSYEKL. The CDR3 runs to 17 residues.

This rearrangement joins TRBV27 to TRBJ1-5; 10 bases are a match to TRBD1. The V gene end was trimmed by 4 bases and the J gene end by 7 bases; junction bases not matched to a gene: 16. This CDR3 is 18 amino acids long. The germline gives CDR1 MNHEY, CDR2 SMNVEV (reference sequence). The CDR3: CASSSTSDRGPFNQPQHF. The CDR3 nucleotides are TGTGCCAGCAGTTCGACCTCCGACAGGGGGCCGTTCAACCAGCCCCAGCATTTT.

The chain carries TRBV2 and TRBJ2-2; TRBD1 might be the D (7 bases). This CDR3 is built from 15 residues. Trimming took off 6 bases at V and 7 bases at J, with 18 bases between the two ends. Germline V gene lookup returns CDR1 SNHLY and CDR2 FYNNEI. CDR3 coding DNA: TGTGCCAGCAGGGGCGCAGGGGGGATAATCGGGGAGCTGTTTTTT. Amino acids: CASRGAGGIIGELFF. Full variable domain (outside the CDR3, taken from reference TRBV2 and TRBJ2-2): EPEVTQTPSHQVTQMGQEVILRCVPISNHLYFYWYRQILGQKVEFLVSFYNNEISEKSEIFDDQFSVERPDGSNFTLKIRSTKLEDSAMYFCASRGAGGIIGELFFGEGSRLTVL.

This chain links TRBV29-1 with TRBJ2-7; TRBD2 matches 14 bases. The CDR3 consists of 14 residues. Germline V gene sequence: CDR1 SQVTM, CDR2 ANQGSEA. The ends lost 5 bases at V and 2 bases at J; junction bases unmatched: 2. The CDR3 spells CSVRGLAGAYEQYF. The CDR3 nucleotides read TGCAGCGTTAGGGGACTAGCGGGAGCCTACGAGCAGTACTTC.

This clonotype was counted between two and nine times. V gene TRBV12-3 or TRBV12-4 combines with J gene TRBJ2-3, with 11 bases matching TRBD2. Trimming at V came to 5 bases and at J to 1 base, leaving 11 bases not matched to a gene. The CDR3 sequence is 18 residues long. The CDR3 loop reads CASSLRILTSGGTDTQYF. The CDR3 DNA follows: TGTGCCAGCAGTCTACGCATCCTGACTAGCGGGGGCACAGATACGCAGTATTTT.

This clonotype has only a few counts. The chain is built from TRBV18 and TRBJ2-7, with 7 bases matching TRBD1. The CDR3 contains 11 residues. J gave up 7 bases and V 6 bases, and 3 bases lay outside the gene matches. The germline V gene encodes CDR1 KGHSH and CDR2 LQKENI. The CDR3 protein is CASSRDSEQYF. The CDR3 DNA reads TGTGCCAGCTCCCGGGACAGTGAGCAGTACTTC.

The rearrangement joins TRBV27 to TRBJ2-7; perhaps TRBD2 as D (5 bases). Trimming took 1 base from V and 1 from J, leaving 11 bases between them. The CDR3 has 15 residues. Germline V gives CDR1 MNHEY, CDR2 SMNVEV (reference sequence). The chain's CDR3 is CASSLWGVRSYEQYF. CDR3 coding DNA: TGTGCCAGCAGTTTATGGGGAGTCCGATCCTACGAGCAGTACTTC.

The chain carries TRBV14 and TRBJ2-7, with 8 bases matching TRBD1. The germline V gene encodes CDR1 SGHDN and CDR2 FVKESK. The V segment lost 4 bases and the J segment 3 bases; nucleotides outside the gene matches: 8. This CDR3 contains 15 residues. The CDR3 here is CASSPPGQAIYEQYF. The DNA for the CDR3 is TGTGCCAGCAGCCCCCCGGGACAGGCTATCTACGAGCAGTACTTC.

The table lists this clonotype with a few counts. This chain joins TRBV5-1 and TRBJ1-1; possibly TRBD1 for D (5 bases). Germline-derived CDR1 and CDR2 are SGHRS and YFSETQ. The CDR3 covers 15 residues. The V end lost 0 bases, the J end lost 1 base, and 10 bases lay between the germline ends. The CDR3 loop reads CASSLAAGKNTEAFF. In nucleotides, the CDR3 is TGCGCCAGCAGCTTGGCCGCAGGGAAGAACACTGAAGCTTTCTTT. The entire variable domain, with the rest obtained from reference TRBV5-1 and TRBJ1-1, is as follows: KAGVTQTPRYLIKTRGQQVTLSCSPISGHRSVSWYQQTPGQGLQFLFEYFSETQRNKGNFPGRFSGRQFSNSRSEMNVSTLELGDSALYLCASSLAAGKNTEAFFGQGTRLTVV.

V gene TRBV2 combines with J gene TRBJ2-7; 8 bases map to TRBD1. The CDR3 extends over 13 amino acids. CDR1 is SNHLY and CDR2 is FYNNEI in the germline V gene. J was trimmed by 7 bases and V by 5 bases; bases with no gene match: 7. The CDR3 is CASSNRRGHEQYF. As DNA, the CDR3 is TGTGCCAGCAGTAATCGCAGGGGGCATGAGCAGTACTTC.

In its sample, this clonotype was seen a few times. This rearrangement joins TRBV5-1 to TRBJ2-6; D is possibly TRBD1 (5 bases). From germline, CDR1 is SGHRS and CDR2 YFSETQ. V shed 5 bases and J shed 2 bases, with 17 bases lying between them. The CDR3 loop spans 17 amino acids. Here the CDR3 DNA reads TGCGCCAGCAGTACGGGCAGGGTGACCGCTGGGGCCAACGTCCTGACTTTC. As protein: CASSTGRVTAGANVLTF.

This chain links TRBV6-2 or TRBV6-3 with TRBJ2-1; 7 bases line up with TRBD1. CDR3 length: 18 residues. Trimming cost V 2 bases and J 5 bases; bases outside gene matches: 15. Germline values: CDR1 MNHEY, CDR2 SVGEGT. CDR3: CASSYDAGTDPFHNEQFF. As DNA, the CDR3 is TGTGCCAGCAGTTACGACGCCGGGACAGATCCTTTTCACAATGAGCAGTTCTTC.

This chain connects TRBV12-3 or TRBV12-4 to TRBJ2-7; either TRBD1 or TRBD2 may fit D (6 bases each). V dropped 1 base and J dropped 3 bases, with 13 bases sitting between them. The CDR3 contains 15 residues. CDR3 DNA: TGTGCCAGCAGTTTAGGTACAGGGAGGTTCTACGAGCAGTACTTC. It codes for CASSLGTGRFYEQYF.

The rearrangement links TRBV20-1 to TRBJ1-5; a weak D match, TRBD1 (5 bases). The CDR3 extends over 15 amino acids. Trimming pared 6 bases from V and 2 bases from J, leaving 17 bases between. CDR1 DFQATT and CDR2 SNEGSKA come from the germline V gene (reference sequence). CDR3 sequence reads: CSAPQGRGGNQPQHF. The CDR3 bases are TGCAGTGCCCCCCAGGGCCGGGGAGGCAATCAGCCCCAGCATTTT.

This clonotype was observed a handful of times. The V and J genes are TRBV12-3 or TRBV12-4 and TRBJ2-5; 7 positions match TRBD1. With V trimmed by 5 bases and J by 2 bases, 5 bases remained unmatched. The CDR3 spans 14 residues. In nucleotides, the CDR3 is TGTGCCAGCAGTCCCCGGGACAGACAAGAGACCCAGTACTTC. This sequence encodes CASSPRDRQETQYF.

This clonotype appeared a few times. V gene TRBV20-1 combines with J gene TRBJ2-2, with D possibly matching TRBD1 (5 bases). Germline CDR1 is DFQATT and CDR2 is SNEGSKA (reference sequence). This CDR3 contains 15 residues. The V gene lost 6 bases and the J gene lost 0 bases, with 14 bases spanning the gap. CDR3 sequence (DNA): TGCAGTGCCGGAAAGTCAGGGCCGAACACCGGGGAGCTGTTTTTT. Translation gives CSAGKSGPNTGELFF.

This clonotype was seen at least ten times. V and J are TRBV3-1 and TRBJ1-1, with D perhaps TRBD1 (5 bases). The germline gives CDR1 LGHDT, CDR2 YNNKEL (reference sequence). The CDR3 consists of 14 residues. V was trimmed by 4 bases and J by 3 bases, leaving 12 bases between them. CDR3 DNA sequence: TGTGCCAGCAGCCTACCCTTCAGGGACACTGAAGCTTTCTTT. Translating gives CASSLPFRDTEAFF.

This clonotype was detected ten times or more. The rearrangement joins TRBV12-3 or TRBV12-4 to TRBJ2-7, with a tentative D call TRBD1 (7 bases). This CDR3 has 14 amino acids. Trimming took off 2 bases at V and 6 bases at J, with 14 bases between the two ends. The CDR3 coding sequence is TGTGCCAGCAGTTTATACCGACAGGGAGGCGAGCAGTACTTC. Translating gives CASSLYRQGGEQYF.

This clonotype was seen only a few times. The V gene is TRBV28, the J gene TRBJ2-7; no clear D gene. V shed 6 bases and J shed 4 bases, with 7 bases lying between them. This CDR3 is built from 11 residues. Germline V CDR1 and CDR2: MDHEN, SYDVKM. The CDR3 sequence: CASSRIYEQYF. The DNA for the CDR3 is TGTGCCAGCAGCCGTATTTACGAGCAGTACTTC.

This chain connects TRBV12-3 or TRBV12-4 to TRBJ2-1; D tentatively reads TRBD1 or TRBD2 (5 bases each). This CDR3 has 12 amino acids. V was trimmed by 6 bases and J by 7 bases, leaving 10 bases between them. This chain's CDR3 is CASRRGPNEQFF. The CDR3 nucleotides are TGTGCCAGCAGAAGGGGACCTAATGAGCAGTTCTTC.

The table lists this clonotype with a few counts. The J gene is TRBJ1-1, the V gene TRBV20-1; the match to TRBD1 covers 8 bases. The germline V gene encodes CDR1 DFQATT and CDR2 SNEGSKA (reference sequence). This CDR3 has 13 residues. Unmatched junction bases numbered 13, after V lost 6 bases and J lost 10 bases. CDR3: CSAPGQGRGRAFF. CDR3 coding DNA: TGCAGTGCCCCCGGACAGGGACGGGGGAGAGCTTTCTTT.

This clonotype was seen a few times. CDR3 amino acids: CASALTGTSETQYF. CDR3 coding DNA: TGTGCTAGTGCCTTGACAGGGACGTCAGAGACCCAGTACTTC. This chain joins TRBV12-5 and TRBJ2-5, with TRBD1 identical over 7 bases. This CDR3 contains 14 residues. CDR1 and CDR2 (germline): LGHNT, FRNRAP. J gave up 4 bases and V 7 bases, and 9 bases lay outside the gene matches.

This clonotype has only a few counts. The chain links TRBV7-2 to TRBJ2-7; the match to TRBD2 covers 10 bases. Germline V gives CDR1 SGHTA, CDR2 FQGNSA. CDR3 length: 14 amino acids. With 3 bases clipped from V and 5 bases from J, the junction kept 4 bases outside the gene matches. The CDR3 coding sequence is TGTGCCAGCAGCTTTCTAGCGGGGGAGAACGAGCAGTACTTC. Protein: CASSFLAGENEQYF.

The rearrangement joins TRBV2 to TRBJ2-2, with D possibly being TRBD2 (5 bases). Germline loops: CDR1 SNHLY, CDR2 FYNNEI. The CDR3 is made up of 15 amino acids. Between the trimmed V and J ends, which lost 4 bases and 0 bases, there was a span of 9 bases. This CDR3 is CASSGRLPNTGELFF. The DNA of the CDR3 is TGTGCCAGCAGTGGGCGACTACCGAACACCGGGGAGCTGTTTTTT.